These T cell receptor beta chains were read from a single sample in a study of T cell responses to AZD1222 COVID-19 vaccine. The assay was immunoSEQ multiplex PCR, and TCRdb's table has in-frame clones only and misses some. The data show about 150,000 clones, with 90% to 95% seen just once and over 1.2% held by the top ten. The material sequenced was peripheral blood, taken 28 days after the second AZD1222 dose. Receptors were obtained from an adult who received the AZD1222 COVID-19 vaccine. Each CDR3 is given with its conserved first and last residue. A D gene is named only where the DNA matches it firmly. Size tells how often a clone was seen (once, few, many) or the class of an expanded clone, and some rows leave it out.

.	TRBJ2-2	17	TRBD2	TRBV2	CASNESPGGRRTGELFF	TGTGCCAGCAACGAAAGCCCGGGGGGGCGGCGCACCGGGGAGCTGTTTTTT
once	TRBJ1-6	13	.	TRBV19	CASSRQGESPLHF	TGTGCCAGTAGTCGCCAGGGAGAATCACCCCTCCACTTT
.	TRBJ2-1	14	TRBD2	TRBV14	CASSQASGGAGQFF	TGTGCCAGCAGCCAAGCTAGCGGGGGGGCTGGGCAGTTCTTC
.	TRBJ2-7	14	TRBD1	TRBV6-5	CASSYDRVRYEQYF	TGTGCCAGCAGTTACGACAGGGTGAGGTACGAGCAGTACTTC
.	TRBJ2-2	15	.	TRBV14	CASSQALGITGELFF	TGTGCCAGCAGCCAAGCCTTGGGTATCACCGGGGAGCTGTTTTTT
.	TRBJ2-7	15	.	TRBV19	CASSIDEGEFYEQYF	TGTGCCAGTAGTATAGATGAGGGGGAGTTCTACGAGCAGTACTTC
.	TRBJ2-5	18	TRBD2	TRBV4-1	CASSKDGTSGSRQETQYF	TGCGCCAGCAGCAAAGACGGGACTAGCGGGAGTCGACAAGAGACCCAGTACTTC
.	TRBJ2-7	14	.	TRBV29-1	CSVEVRSSSYEQYF	TGCAGCGTTGAAGTTAGGTCGAGCTCCTACGAGCAGTACTTC
.	TRBJ2-7	13	TRBD2	TRBV6-5	CASNPSGAYEQYF	TGTGCCAGCAACCCCAGCGGGGCCTACGAGCAGTACTTC
.	TRBJ2-7	14	.	TRBV7-2	CASSLRVSGYEQYF	TGTGCCAGCAGCCTCAGGGTTTCTGGCTACGAGCAGTACTTC
.	TRBJ1-2	15	.	TRBV14	CASSLQEGPASGYTF	TGTGCCAGCAGCCTACAGGAAGGCCCAGCCAGTGGCTACACCTTC
.	TRBJ2-5	14	TRBD1	TRBV6-5	CASLQGTNQETQYF	TGTGCCAGTCTACAGGGGACCAACCAAGAGACCCAGTACTTC
.	TRBJ2-1	14	TRBD1	TRBV30	CAWSSGQGADEQFF	TGTGCCTGGAGTTCCGGACAGGGGGCCGATGAGCAGTTCTTC
.	TRBJ1-1	16	.	TRBV2	CASSEALLGVNTEAFF	TGTGCCAGCAGTGAAGCGCTTCTGGGGGTGAACACTGAAGCTTTCTTT
.	TRBJ1-2	16	.	TRBV9	CASSVGWGQAATGYTF	TGTGCCAGCAGCGTAGGGTGGGGTCAGGCCGCTACTGGCTACACCTTC
.	TRBJ1-1	17	.	TRBV19	CASSIDPVGPGYTEAFF	TGTGCCAGTAGTATAGATCCCGTGGGGCCGGGGTACACTGAAGCTTTCTTT
.	TRBJ2-5	13	.	TRBV27	CASAGPSQETQYF	TGTGCCAGCGCCGGGCCGTCCCAAGAGACCCAGTACTTC
once	TRBJ1-5	15	.	TRBV3-1/TRBV3-2	CASSQTTGRNQPQHF	TGTGCCAGCAGCCAGACCACGGGACGCAATCAGCCCCAGCATTTT
.	TRBJ1-1	14	.	TRBV3-1/TRBV3-2	CASSQRLGDTEAFF	TGTGCCAGCAGCCAGAGGCTGGGGGACACTGAAGCTTTCTTT
.	TRBJ2-1	15	TRBD2	TRBV4-1	CASSPLAGVYNEQFF	TGCGCCAGCAGCCCGTTAGCGGGAGTCTACAATGAGCAGTTCTTC
.	TRBJ2-7	13	.	TRBV10-3	CAISVDTYYEQYF	TGTGCCATCAGTGTGGACACTTACTACGAGCAGTACTTC
.	TRBJ1-2	15	.	TRBV24-1	CATSEFYRAVYGYTF	TGTGCCACCAGTGAATTTTACAGGGCCGTCTATGGCTACACCTTC
.	TRBJ2-7	11	.	TRBV10-3	CAISARDEQYF	TGTGCCATCAGTGCGAGGGACGAGCAGTACTTC
.	TRBJ2-1	15	.	TRBV5-1	CASSLNPHSYNEQFF	TGCGCCAGCAGCTTGAATCCCCACTCCTACAATGAGCAGTTCTTC
.	TRBJ2-5	14	.	TRBV5-4	CASSTQGVRETQYF	TGTGCCAGCAGCACTCAGGGAGTAAGAGAGACCCAGTACTTC
few	TRBJ1-1	14	.	TRBV11-3	CASSLSGVSTEAFF	TGTGCCAGCAGCTTATCGGGGGTTAGCACTGAAGCTTTCTTT
.	TRBJ2-2	16	TRBD1	TRBV5-6	CASSFRDRGRTGELFF	TGTGCCAGCAGCTTCCGGGACAGGGGTAGGACCGGGGAGCTGTTTTTT
.	TRBJ1-2	14	.	TRBV5-4	CASSLAGVNYGYTF	TGTGCCAGCAGCTTGGCCGGGGTTAACTATGGCTACACCTTC
.	TRBJ1-2	15	.	TRBV19	CASSIVVGPNYGYTF	TGTGCCAGTAGTATAGTGGTCGGCCCTAACTATGGCTACACCTTC
.	TRBJ2-2	18	.	TRBV7-2	CASSSLGWDSLPNGELFF	TGTGCCAGCAGCTCCCTAGGGTGGGACTCCCTGCCGAACGGGGAGCTGTTTTTT
.	TRBJ1-1	13	.	TRBV25-1	CASSEGGGTEAFF	TGTGCCAGCAGTGAAGGGGGAGGCACTGAAGCTTTCTTT
.	TRBJ1-2	12	.	TRBV19	CASRDKNYGYTF	TGTGCCAGCCGGGACAAAAACTATGGCTACACCTTC
.	TRBJ1-5	16	TRBD1	TRBV19	CASRRQGGGSNQPQHF	TGTGCCAGTAGGCGACAGGGGGGAGGGTCCAATCAGCCCCAGCATTTT
.	TRBJ1-3	14	.	TRBV30	CAWSVGVAGNTIYF	TGTGCCTGGAGTGTGGGGGTAGCTGGAAACACCATATATTTT
.	TRBJ1-6	14	TRBD1	TRBV27	CASSFDRGGSPLHF	TGTGCCAGCAGTTTCGACAGGGGGGGTTCACCCCTCCACTTT
.	TRBJ2-7	11	.	TRBV10-3	CAISAGYEQYF	TGTGCCATCAGTGCAGGCTACGAGCAGTACTTC
.	TRBJ2-7	14	.	TRBV19	CASSPLSDSYEQYF	TGTGCCAGTAGCCCCCTGTCCGACTCCTACGAGCAGTACTTC
.	TRBJ2-2	16	.	TRBV15	CATSTNSGLNTGELFF	TGTGCCACCAGCACGAATAGCGGTTTGAACACCGGGGAGCTGTTTTTT
few	TRBJ2-1	13	.	TRBV7-9	CASSLTGYNEQFF	TGTGCCAGCAGCTTAACAGGTTACAATGAGCAGTTCTTC
.	TRBJ1-3	11	.	TRBV5-4	CASILSNTIYF	TGTGCCAGCATACTGTCAAACACCATATATTTT
once	TRBJ1-3	17	.	TRBV4-2	CASSQDEGSLSRNTIYF	TGTGCCAGCAGCCAAGACGAGGGGAGCCTATCTCGAAACACCATATATTTT
.	TRBJ1-5	17	.	TRBV19	CASRPEDSPYSNQPQHF	TGTGCCAGTAGGCCCGAGGACAGCCCTTATAGCAATCAGCCCCAGCATTTT
.	TRBJ2-2	13	.	TRBV12-3/TRBV12-4	CASRAGNTGELFF	TGTGCCAGCAGGGCGGGTAACACCGGGGAGCTGTTTTTT
.	TRBJ2-1	14	.	TRBV30	CAWSESDSYNEQFF	TGTGCCTGGAGTGAGAGCGACTCTTACAATGAGCAGTTCTTC
many	TRBJ2-7	15	.	TRBV5-1	CASSLAEISTYEQYF	TGCGCCAGCAGCTTGGCAGAGATCTCAACCTACGAGCAGTACTTC
once	TRBJ2-7	13	.	TRBV2	CASSETEPAEQYF	TGTGCCAGCAGTGAGACAGAACCGGCCGAGCAGTACTTC
.	TRBJ1-1	13	.	TRBV2	CATHFGGNTEAFF	TGTGCCACCCACTTCGGGGGAAACACTGAAGCTTTCTTT
.	TRBJ1-3	15	.	TRBV7-8	CASSLRAGSGNTIYF	TGTGCCAGCAGCTTAAGGGCGGGCTCTGGAAACACCATATATTTT
.	TRBJ2-3	12	.	TRBV6-5	CASSSPTDTQYF	TGTGCCAGCAGTTCCCCCACAGATACGCAGTATTTT